A selection of T cell receptor beta chains follows, all from one sample in a study of a mutant IDH1 vaccine in newly diagnosed glioma. Sequencing was performed with immunoSEQ multiplex PCR; in TCRdb, only in-frame clones are kept and a portion is missing. The sample yields tens of thousands of clones, around 90% seen once. Their antigen targets remain unknown. The sample consisted of PBMCs, taken from a glioma patient whose treatment included an IDH1 peptide vaccine. The receptors originated from a middle-aged man with glioma. The CDR3 runs from the conserved cysteine through the conserved F or W. Each record gives: V gene, CDR3 protein.

v_call: TRBV6-5; cdr3_aa: CASSYSGGNTEAFF
v_call: TRBV6-1; cdr3_aa: CASSVGRQETQYF
v_call: TRBV27; cdr3_aa: CASSFFGGDTEAFF
v_call: TRBV19; cdr3_aa: CASSPGTGQETQYF
v_call: TRBV2; cdr3_aa: CASSVQGGPETQYF
v_call: TRBV30; cdr3_aa: CAWTDRGRGDSPLHF
v_call: TRBV7-3; cdr3_aa: CASSLGPTSYEQYF
v_call: TRBV18; cdr3_aa: CASSQATQETQYF
v_call: TRBV28; cdr3_aa: CASIGGGNSPLHF
v_call: TRBV18; cdr3_aa: CASSPGNEKLFF
v_call: TRBV2; cdr3_aa: CASSDSLAGAYNEQFF
v_call: TRBV6-5; cdr3_aa: CASSSGLAGNTGELFF
v_call: TRBV28; cdr3_aa: CASSLMDSLIFSGNTIYF
v_call: TRBV25-1; cdr3_aa: CASRGRISGNTIYF
v_call: TRBV18; cdr3_aa: CASSRLESQGGYTF
v_call: TRBV4-2; cdr3_aa: CASSPVEVDTGELFF
v_call: TRBV18; cdr3_aa: CASSPGEDQPQHF
v_call: TRBV28; cdr3_aa: CASGLSGAGATEAFF
v_call: TRBV14; cdr3_aa: CASSQFGAEAFF
v_call: TRBV7-6; cdr3_aa: CASSPRGTRNEQFF
v_call: TRBV11-2; cdr3_aa: CASSLGVRDADTQYF
v_call: TRBV7-2; cdr3_aa: CASSPDFNTGELFF
v_call: TRBV27; cdr3_aa: CASSSQSYDNEQFF
v_call: TRBV13; cdr3_aa: CASSPGTGLETQYF
v_call: TRBV4-1; cdr3_aa: CASSQDRVEAEAFF
v_call: TRBV5-1; cdr3_aa: CASSLATLNTGELFF
v_call: TRBV5-4; cdr3_aa: CASSPGTGGLNEQFF
v_call: TRBV28; cdr3_aa: CASSLLYGTGGYEQYF
v_call: TRBV5-5; cdr3_aa: CASSLVGKHTEAFF
v_call: TRBV7-7; cdr3_aa: CASSPNLAGVGHEQFF
v_call: TRBV9; cdr3_aa: CASSVEINSPLHF
v_call: TRBV29-1; cdr3_aa: CSVTGLAGGSYNEQFF
v_call: TRBV20-1; cdr3_aa: CSARGATEQYF
v_call: TRBV5-4; cdr3_aa: CASSFGSLQFF
v_call: TRBV28; cdr3_aa: CASSWDRLMNTEAFF
v_call: TRBV6-1; cdr3_aa: CASKGQMNTEAFF
v_call: TRBV7-2; cdr3_aa: CASSSFNRDNYGYTF
v_call: TRBV19; cdr3_aa: CASSPGSPNSPLHF
v_call: TRBV7-2; cdr3_aa: CASSIMGYGVETQYF
v_call: TRBV5-4; cdr3_aa: CASSSRDSYGYTF
v_call: TRBV5-1; cdr3_aa: CASSLVRIGDTQYF
v_call: TRBV6-4; cdr3_aa: CATQTGDNTEAFF
v_call: TRBV10-3; cdr3_aa: CAISSRDTNSAFF
v_call: TRBV6-6; cdr3_aa: CASSYSLGGYTF
v_call: TRBV6-1; cdr3_aa: CASSEERADTQYF
v_call: TRBV28; cdr3_aa: CASRKLGMNTEAFF
v_call: TRBV5-5; cdr3_aa: CASSKPEGTTEAFF
v_call: TRBV29-1; cdr3_aa: CSVEDFRAGIYNEQFF
v_call: TRBV7-2; cdr3_aa: CASSPGLGNTGELFF
v_call: TRBV7-3; cdr3_aa: CASSLGSLTGGEGQGYTF
v_call: TRBV10-3; cdr3_aa: CAISWTGGAETQYF
v_call: TRBV7-2; cdr3_aa: CASNTPRGGRTPVTYEQYF
v_call: TRBV19; cdr3_aa: CASSQVAEKLFF
v_call: TRBV20-1; cdr3_aa: CSARTQGVAFF
v_call: TRBV30; cdr3_aa: CAWSVGTTDTQYF
v_call: TRBV28; cdr3_aa: CASSPPSATNEKLFF
v_call: TRBV9; cdr3_aa: CASSVDPRQLNTEAFF
v_call: TRBV28; cdr3_aa: CASSKNAGQFF
v_call: TRBV6-1; cdr3_aa: CASSEDASGNWGAKNIQYF